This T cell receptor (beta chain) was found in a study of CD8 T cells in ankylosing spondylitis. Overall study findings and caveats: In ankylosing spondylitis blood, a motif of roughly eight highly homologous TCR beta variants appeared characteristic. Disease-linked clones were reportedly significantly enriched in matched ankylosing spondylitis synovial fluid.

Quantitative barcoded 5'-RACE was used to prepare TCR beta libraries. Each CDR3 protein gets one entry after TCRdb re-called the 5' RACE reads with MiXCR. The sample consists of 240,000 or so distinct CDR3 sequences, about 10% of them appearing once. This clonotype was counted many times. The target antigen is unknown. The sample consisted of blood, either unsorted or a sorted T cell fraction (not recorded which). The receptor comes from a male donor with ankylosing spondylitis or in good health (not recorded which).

Here the CDR3 reads CASKVAGRSNEQFF. CDR3 bases: TGTGCCAGCAAAGTAGCGGGAAGGTCAAATGAGCAGTTCTTC. The chain employs TRBV12-3 or TRBV12-4 and TRBJ2-1, with 8 nucleotides matching TRBD2. The CDR3 length is 14 residues. V lost 7 bases to trimming and J lost 7 bases; unmatched junction nucleotides: 9.